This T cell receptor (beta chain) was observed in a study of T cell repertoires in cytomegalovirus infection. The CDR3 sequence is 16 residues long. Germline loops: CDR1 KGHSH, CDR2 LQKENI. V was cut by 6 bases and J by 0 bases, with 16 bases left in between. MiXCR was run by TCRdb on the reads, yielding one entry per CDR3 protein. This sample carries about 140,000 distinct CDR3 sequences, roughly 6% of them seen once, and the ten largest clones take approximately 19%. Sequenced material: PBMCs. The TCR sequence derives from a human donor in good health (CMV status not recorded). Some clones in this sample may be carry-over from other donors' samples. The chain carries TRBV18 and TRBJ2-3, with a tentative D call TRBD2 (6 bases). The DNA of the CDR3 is TGTGCCAGCTCCCCAGCCCAGCGGGTGAGCACAGATACGCAGTATTTT. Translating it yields CASSPAQRVSTDTQYF.